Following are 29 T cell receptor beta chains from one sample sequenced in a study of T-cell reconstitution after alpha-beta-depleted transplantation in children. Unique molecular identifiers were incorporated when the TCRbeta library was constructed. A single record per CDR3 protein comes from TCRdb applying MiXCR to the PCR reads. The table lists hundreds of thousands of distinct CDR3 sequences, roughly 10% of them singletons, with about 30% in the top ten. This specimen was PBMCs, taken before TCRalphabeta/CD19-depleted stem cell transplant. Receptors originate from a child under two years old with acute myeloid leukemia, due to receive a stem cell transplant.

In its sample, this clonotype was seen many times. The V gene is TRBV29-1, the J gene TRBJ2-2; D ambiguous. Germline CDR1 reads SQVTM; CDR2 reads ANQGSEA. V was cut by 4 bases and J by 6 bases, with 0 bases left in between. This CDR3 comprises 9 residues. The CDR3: CSVAGELFF. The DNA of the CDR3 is TGCAGCGTTGCCGGGGAGCTGTTTTTT.

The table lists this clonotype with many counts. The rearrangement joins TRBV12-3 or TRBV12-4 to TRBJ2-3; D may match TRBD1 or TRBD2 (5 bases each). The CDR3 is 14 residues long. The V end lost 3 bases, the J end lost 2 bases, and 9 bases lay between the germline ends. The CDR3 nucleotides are TGTGCCAGCAGTTTTCGAGGGGACACAGATACGCAGTATTTT. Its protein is CASSFRGDTDTQYF.

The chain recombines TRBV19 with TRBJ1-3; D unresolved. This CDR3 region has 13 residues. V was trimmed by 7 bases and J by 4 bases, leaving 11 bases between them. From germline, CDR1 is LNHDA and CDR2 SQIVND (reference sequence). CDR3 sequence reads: CASMVTRGNTIYF. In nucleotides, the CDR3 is TGTGCCAGTATGGTGACACGGGGAAACACCATATATTTT. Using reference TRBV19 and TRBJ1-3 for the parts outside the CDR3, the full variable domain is DGGITQSPKYLFRKEGQNVTLSCEQNLNHDAMYWYRQDPGQGLRLIYYSQIVNDFQKGDIAEGYSVSREKKESFPLTVTSAQKNPTAFYLCASMVTRGNTIYFGEGSWLTVV.

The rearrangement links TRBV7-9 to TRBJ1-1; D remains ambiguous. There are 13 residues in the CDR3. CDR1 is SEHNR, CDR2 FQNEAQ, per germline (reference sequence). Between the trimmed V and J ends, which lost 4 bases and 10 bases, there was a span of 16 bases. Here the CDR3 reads CASSSDIGRLAFF. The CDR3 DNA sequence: TGTGCCAGCAGCTCTGACATTGGGCGGCTAGCTTTCTTT.

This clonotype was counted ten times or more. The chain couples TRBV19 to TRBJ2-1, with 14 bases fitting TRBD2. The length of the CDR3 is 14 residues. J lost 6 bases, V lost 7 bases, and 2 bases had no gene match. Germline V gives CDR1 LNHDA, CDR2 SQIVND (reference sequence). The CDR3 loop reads CASTGLAGGNEQFF. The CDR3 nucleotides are TGTGCCAGTACTGGACTAGCGGGAGGCAATGAGCAGTTCTTC.

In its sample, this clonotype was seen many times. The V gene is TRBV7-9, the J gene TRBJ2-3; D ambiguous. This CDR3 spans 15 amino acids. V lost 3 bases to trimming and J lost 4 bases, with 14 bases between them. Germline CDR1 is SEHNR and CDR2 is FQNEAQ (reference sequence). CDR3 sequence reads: CASSLRLSQSDTQYF. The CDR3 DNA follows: TGTGCCAGCAGCTTGAGGCTTAGCCAATCAGATACGCAGTATTTT.

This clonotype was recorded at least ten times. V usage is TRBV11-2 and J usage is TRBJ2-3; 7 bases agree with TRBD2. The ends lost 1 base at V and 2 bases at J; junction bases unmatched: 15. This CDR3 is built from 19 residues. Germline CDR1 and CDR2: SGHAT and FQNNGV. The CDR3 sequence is CASSLGGERELNLTDTQYF. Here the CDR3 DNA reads TGTGCCAGCAGCTTAGGGGGGGAGCGGGAACTAAACCTCACAGATACGCAGTATTTT.

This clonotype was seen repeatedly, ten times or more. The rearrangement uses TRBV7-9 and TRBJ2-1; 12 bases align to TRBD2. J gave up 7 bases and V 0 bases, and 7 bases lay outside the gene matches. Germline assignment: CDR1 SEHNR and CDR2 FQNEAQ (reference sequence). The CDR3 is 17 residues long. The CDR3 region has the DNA TGTGCCAGCAGCTTAGCGACTAGCGGGAGCTCCAGGAATGAGCAGTTCTTC. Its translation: CASSLATSGSSRNEQFF.

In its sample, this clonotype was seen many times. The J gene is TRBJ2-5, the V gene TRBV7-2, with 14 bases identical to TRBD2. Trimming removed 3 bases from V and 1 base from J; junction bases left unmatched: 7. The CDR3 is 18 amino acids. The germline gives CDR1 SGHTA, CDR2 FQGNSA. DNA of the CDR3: TGTGCCAGCAGCTTGACACCTGGGACTAGCGGGGGCCAAGAGACCCAGTACTTC. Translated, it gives CASSLTPGTSGGQETQYF.

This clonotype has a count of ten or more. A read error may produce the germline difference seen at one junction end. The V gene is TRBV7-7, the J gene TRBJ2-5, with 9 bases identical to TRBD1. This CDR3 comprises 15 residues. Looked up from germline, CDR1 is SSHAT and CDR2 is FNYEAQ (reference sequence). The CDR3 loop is CASSTHRGQGETQYF. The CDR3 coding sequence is TGTGCTAGCAGCACCCACAGGGGGCAGGGAGAGACCCAGTACTTC.

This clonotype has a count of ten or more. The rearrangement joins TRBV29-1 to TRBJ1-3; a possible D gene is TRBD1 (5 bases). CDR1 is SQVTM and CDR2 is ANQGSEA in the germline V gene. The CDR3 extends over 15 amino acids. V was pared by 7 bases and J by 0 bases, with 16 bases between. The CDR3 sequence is CSAAPAGSSGNTIYF. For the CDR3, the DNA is TGCAGCGCCGCCCCTGCAGGGAGCTCTGGAAACACCATATATTTT.

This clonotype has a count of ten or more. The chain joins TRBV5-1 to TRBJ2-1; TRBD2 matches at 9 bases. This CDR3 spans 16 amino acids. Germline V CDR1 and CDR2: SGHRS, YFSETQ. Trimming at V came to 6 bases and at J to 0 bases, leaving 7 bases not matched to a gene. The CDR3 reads CASKKLAGSSYNEQFF. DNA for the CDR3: TGCGCCAGCAAAAAGCTAGCGGGGTCCTCCTACAATGAGCAGTTCTTC.

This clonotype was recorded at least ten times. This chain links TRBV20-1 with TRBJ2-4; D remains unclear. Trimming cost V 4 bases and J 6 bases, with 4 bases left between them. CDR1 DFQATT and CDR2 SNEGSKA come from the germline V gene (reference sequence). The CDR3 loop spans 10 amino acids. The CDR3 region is CSATINIQYF. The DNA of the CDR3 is TGCAGTGCTACCATAAACATTCAGTACTTC.

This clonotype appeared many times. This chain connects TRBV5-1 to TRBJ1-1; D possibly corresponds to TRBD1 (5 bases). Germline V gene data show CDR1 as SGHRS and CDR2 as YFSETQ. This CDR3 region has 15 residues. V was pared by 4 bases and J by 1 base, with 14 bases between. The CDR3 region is CASSVTGSGNTEAFF. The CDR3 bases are TGCGCCAGCAGCGTCACAGGCTCCGGGAACACTGAAGCTTTCTTT.

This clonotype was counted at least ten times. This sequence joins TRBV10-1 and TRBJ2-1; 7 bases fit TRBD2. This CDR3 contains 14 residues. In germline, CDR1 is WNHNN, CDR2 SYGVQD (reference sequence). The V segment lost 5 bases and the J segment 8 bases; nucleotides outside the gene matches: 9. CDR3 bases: TGCGCCAGCAGTACGGGGGGAAGTGGCGATGAGCAGTTCTTC. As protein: CASSTGGSGDEQFF.

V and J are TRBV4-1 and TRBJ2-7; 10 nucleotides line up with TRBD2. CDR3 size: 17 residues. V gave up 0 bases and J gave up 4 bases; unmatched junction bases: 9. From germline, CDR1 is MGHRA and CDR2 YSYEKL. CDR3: CASSQDLGSGRKYEQYF. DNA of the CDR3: TGCGCCAGCAGCCAAGATTTAGGTAGCGGGAGGAAATACGAGCAGTACTTC.

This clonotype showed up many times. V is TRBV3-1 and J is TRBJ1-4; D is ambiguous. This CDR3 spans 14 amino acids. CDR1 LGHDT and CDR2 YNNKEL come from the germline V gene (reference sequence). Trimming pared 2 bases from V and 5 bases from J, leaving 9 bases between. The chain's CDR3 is CASSQTTQNEKLFF. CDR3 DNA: TGTGCCAGCAGCCAAACTACACAGAATGAAAAACTGTTTTTT.

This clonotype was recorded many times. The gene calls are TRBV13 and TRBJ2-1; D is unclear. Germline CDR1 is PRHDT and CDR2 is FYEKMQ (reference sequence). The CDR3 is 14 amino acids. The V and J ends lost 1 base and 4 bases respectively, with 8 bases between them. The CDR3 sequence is CASSLADRYNEQFF. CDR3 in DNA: TGTGCCAGCAGCTTAGCGGACCGTTACAATGAGCAGTTCTTC.

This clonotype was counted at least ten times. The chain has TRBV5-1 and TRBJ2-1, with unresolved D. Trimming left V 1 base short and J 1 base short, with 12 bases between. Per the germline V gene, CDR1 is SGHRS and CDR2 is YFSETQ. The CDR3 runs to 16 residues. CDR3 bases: TGCGCCAGCAGCTTGTTGTACGGACCGTCCTACAATGAGCAGTTCTTC. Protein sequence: CASSLLYGPSYNEQFF. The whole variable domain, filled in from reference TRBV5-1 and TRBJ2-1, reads KAGVTQTPRYLIKTRGQQVTLSCSPISGHRSVSWYQQTPGQGLQFLFEYFSETQRNKGNFPGRFSGRQFSNSRSEMNVSTLELGDSALYLCASSLLYGPSYNEQFFGPGTRLTVL.

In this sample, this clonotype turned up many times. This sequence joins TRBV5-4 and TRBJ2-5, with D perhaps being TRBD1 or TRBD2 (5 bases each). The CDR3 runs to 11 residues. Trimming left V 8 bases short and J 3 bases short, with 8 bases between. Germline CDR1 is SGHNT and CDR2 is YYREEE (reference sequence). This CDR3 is CASGTEETQYF. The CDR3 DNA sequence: TGTGCCAGTGGGACGGAAGAGACCCAGTACTTC. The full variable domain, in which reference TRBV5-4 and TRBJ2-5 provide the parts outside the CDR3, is ETGVTQSPTHLIKTRGQQVTLRCSSQSGHNTVSWYQQALGQGPQFIFQYYREEENGRGNFPPRFSGLQFPNYSSELNVNALELDDSALYLCASGTEETQYFGPGTRLLVL.

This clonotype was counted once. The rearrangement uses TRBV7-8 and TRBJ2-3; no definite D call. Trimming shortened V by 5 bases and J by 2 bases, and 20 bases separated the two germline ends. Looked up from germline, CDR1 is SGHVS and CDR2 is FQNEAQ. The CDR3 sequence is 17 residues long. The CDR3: CASSIEVGLSLTDTQYF. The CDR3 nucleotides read TGTGCCAGCAGCATAGAAGTAGGGCTTAGTCTCACAGATACGCAGTATTTT.

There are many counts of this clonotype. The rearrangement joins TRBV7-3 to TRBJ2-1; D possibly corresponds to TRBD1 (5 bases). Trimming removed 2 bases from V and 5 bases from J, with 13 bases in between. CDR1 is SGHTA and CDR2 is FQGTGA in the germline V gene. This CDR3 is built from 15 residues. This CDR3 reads CASSLAAGLNNEQFF. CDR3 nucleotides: TGTGCCAGCAGCTTAGCCGCAGGGCTCAACAATGAGCAGTTCTTC.

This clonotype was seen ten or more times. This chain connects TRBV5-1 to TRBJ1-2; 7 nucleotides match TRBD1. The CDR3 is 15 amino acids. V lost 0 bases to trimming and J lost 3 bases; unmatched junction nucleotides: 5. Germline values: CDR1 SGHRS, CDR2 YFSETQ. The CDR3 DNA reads TGCGCCAGCAGCTTGGCGGTAGGGGGCGACTATGGCTACACCTTC. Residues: CASSLAVGGDYGYTF.

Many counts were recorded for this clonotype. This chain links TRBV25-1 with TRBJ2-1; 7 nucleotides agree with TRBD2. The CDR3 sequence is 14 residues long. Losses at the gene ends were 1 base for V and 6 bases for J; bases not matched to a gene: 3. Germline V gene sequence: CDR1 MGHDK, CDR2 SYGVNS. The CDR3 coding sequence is TGTGCCAGCAGTGAATTGGGGGAGGGCAATGAGCAGTTCTTC. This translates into CASSELGEGNEQFF.

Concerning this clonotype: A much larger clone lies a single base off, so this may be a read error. In DNA, the CDR3 is TGTGCCAGAACCCGGAGCTATGAGCAGTTCTTC. Translation: CARTRSYEQFF. The chain combines TRBV7-9 with TRBJ2-1; no clear D. Germline CDR1 and CDR2: SEHNR and FQNEAQ (reference sequence). The V and J ends lost 9 bases and 8 bases respectively, with 11 bases between them. The CDR3 is made up of 11 amino acids.

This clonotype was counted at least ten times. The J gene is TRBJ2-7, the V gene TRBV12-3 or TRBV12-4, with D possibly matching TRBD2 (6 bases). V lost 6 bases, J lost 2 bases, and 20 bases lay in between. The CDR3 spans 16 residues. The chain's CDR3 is CASSFRGYGTAYEQYF. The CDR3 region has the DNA TGTGCCAGCAGCTTCCGGGGGTACGGGACTGCCTACGAGCAGTACTTC.

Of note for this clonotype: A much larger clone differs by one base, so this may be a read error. CDR3 DNA sequence: TGTGCCAGCTCACCACCAGATACGCAGTCTTTT. Translating gives CASSPPDTQSF. The V and J genes are TRBV18 and TRBJ2-3, with no clear D. There are 11 residues in the CDR3. Germline loops: CDR1 KGHSH, CDR2 LQKENI.

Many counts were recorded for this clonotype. The CDR3 sequence is CASSQGSSGRRIGELFF. DNA for the CDR3: TGCGCCAGCAGCCAAGGGTCTAGCGGGAGACGGATCGGGGAGCTGTTTTTT. The V call is TRBV4-3, the J call TRBJ2-2; 10 bases agree with TRBD2. The CDR3 length is 17 residues. Germline V lookup: CDR1 LGHNA, CDR2 YSLEER. The junction had 9 bases not matched to a gene; V was cut back by 1 base and J by 7 bases.

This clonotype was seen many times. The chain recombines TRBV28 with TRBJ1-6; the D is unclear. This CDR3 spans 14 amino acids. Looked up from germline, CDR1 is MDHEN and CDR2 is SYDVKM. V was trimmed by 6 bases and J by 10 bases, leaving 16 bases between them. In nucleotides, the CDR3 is TGTGCCAGCAGGTTTCCAGGTTCGGGATCACCCCTCCACTTT. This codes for CASRFPGSGSPLHF.